Listed here are 32 T cell receptor beta chains from one sample, sequenced in a study of cytomegalovirus exposure and HLA in healthy donors. PCR was performed using 60 Vbeta and 13 Jbeta primers. Clones were sequenced by immunoSEQ multiplex PCR, and TCRdb holds only the in-frame ones, with some missing. The sample totals around 140,000 clones. Material: PBMCs. Receptors were obtained from a woman aged 18-35 years in good health and CMV-seronegative.

The V gene is TRBV6-1, the J gene TRBJ1-5; no reliable D call. V gave up 2 bases and J gave up 4 bases, with 6 bases separating them. There are 13 residues in the CDR3. Germline CDR1 MNHNS, CDR2 SASEGT. DNA for the CDR3: TGTGCCAGCAGTGAAATATTAAATCAGCCCCAGCATTTT. Its protein product is CASSEILNQPQHF.

This chain connects TRBV5-5 to TRBJ2-2; the D gene is possibly TRBD2 (6 bases). Per germline, CDR1 SGHKS and CDR2 YYEKEE (reference sequence). V dropped 4 bases and J dropped 1 base, with 20 bases sitting between them. The CDR3 runs 18 residues. CDR3 nucleotide sequence: TGTGCCAGCAGCGGCCTTCCAGCGGGTAGGGGGAACACCGGGGAGCTGTTTTTT. The encoded protein is CASSGLPAGRGNTGELFF.

V and J are TRBV5-1 and TRBJ2-3, with 7 bases lining up with TRBD2. The CDR3 runs 15 residues. J lost 5 bases, V lost 0 bases, and 6 bases had no gene match. Germline assignment: CDR1 SGHRS and CDR2 YFSETQ. The CDR3 region is CASSLGRLAGDTQYF. DNA of the CDR3: TGCGCCAGCAGCTTGGGTAGACTAGCCGGAGATACGCAGTATTTT.

V usage is TRBV4-1 and J usage is TRBJ1-5, with a weak D call TRBD1 (6 bases). The V gene lost 0 bases and the J gene lost 4 bases, with 16 bases spanning the gap. This CDR3 contains 17 residues. Germline-derived CDR1 and CDR2 are MGHRA and YSYEKL. The chain's CDR3 is CASSQDPIRGGNQPQHF. Here the CDR3 DNA reads TGCGCCAGCAGCCAAGATCCCATAAGGGGGGGTAATCAGCCCCAGCATTTT.

V usage is TRBV9 and J usage is TRBJ2-5; 10 bases align to TRBD2. The CDR3 runs to 16 residues. V shed 2 bases, J shed 5 bases, and the junction held 9 bases outside the gene matches. The V gene's germline CDR1 is SGDLS and CDR2 YYNGEE. CDR3: CASSVGLAGASETQYF. In DNA, the CDR3 is TGTGCCAGCAGCGTTGGGCTAGCGGGAGCTTCGGAGACCCAGTACTTC.

The chain's CDR3 is CASSLGDRGDEKLFF. CDR3 DNA sequence: TGTGCCAGCAGCTTAGGGGACAGGGGAGATGAAAAACTGTTTTTT. The rearrangement links TRBV7-9 to TRBJ1-4, with 10 bases aligning to TRBD1. Trimming at V came to 1 base and at J to 6 bases, leaving 2 bases not matched to a gene. The CDR3 spans 15 residues. Germline V CDR1 and CDR2: SEHNR, FQNEAQ (reference sequence).

The chain recombines TRBV9 with TRBJ1-2, with 9 bases that match TRBD1. There are 15 residues in the CDR3. CDR1 SGDLS and CDR2 YYNGEE come from the germline V gene. Losses at the gene ends were 3 bases for V and 3 bases for J; bases not matched to a gene: 6. CDR3 in amino acids: CASSDGDREHYGYTF. DNA for the CDR3: TGTGCCAGCAGCGACGGGGACAGGGAGCACTATGGCTACACCTTC.

The gene calls are TRBV6-6 and TRBJ2-7, with 7 nucleotides matching TRBD2. V shed 6 bases and J 6 bases; nucleotides not matched to a gene: 5. The CDR3 spans 12 residues. Germline V CDR1 and CDR2: MNHNY, SVGAGI (reference sequence). CDR3 nucleotides: TGTGCCAGCAGACCCGGGGAGGGCGAGCAGTACTTC. Translating it yields CASRPGEGEQYF.

The chain joins TRBV19 to TRBJ2-7; 8 bases are shared with TRBD1. This CDR3 is built from 13 residues. J lost 7 bases, V lost 5 bases, and 7 bases had no gene match. The germline CDR1 and CDR2 sequences are LNHDA and SQIVND (reference sequence). CDR3 DNA sequence: TGTGCCAGTAGTCCCACAGGGGGGAAGGAGCAGTACTTC. Its translation is CASSPTGGKEQYF.

V gene TRBV6-6 combines with J gene TRBJ2-1; 8 nucleotides match TRBD1. The CDR3 length is 14 residues. Trimming at V came to 0 bases and at J to 7 bases, leaving 2 bases not matched to a gene. Looked up from germline, CDR1 is MNHNY and CDR2 is SVGAGI (reference sequence). As DNA, the CDR3 is TGTGCCAGCAGTTACTCGGACAGGGAGAATGAGCAGTTCTTC. Residues: CASSYSDRENEQFF.

The chain has TRBV10-3 and TRBJ1-2, with D perhaps TRBD1 (6 bases). Looked up from germline, CDR1 is ENHRY and CDR2 is SYGVKD. Trimming shortened V by 2 bases and J by 4 bases, and 8 bases separated the two germline ends. This CDR3 spans 13 amino acids. The chain's CDR3 is CAISEGGPYGYTF. DNA for the CDR3: TGTGCCATCAGTGAGGGGGGCCCCTATGGCTACACCTTC.

The rearrangement uses TRBV29-1 and TRBJ1-2; D possibly corresponds to TRBD1 (5 bases). Trimming took off 4 bases at V and 10 bases at J, with 13 bases between the two ends. Per germline, CDR1 SQVTM and CDR2 ANQGSEA. CDR3 length: 11 amino acids. CDR3 nucleotides: TGCAGCGTTGCCCCCGCAGGGATCTACACCTTC. The encoded protein is CSVAPAGIYTF.

V is TRBV7-6 and J is TRBJ2-2; 7 bases agree with TRBD2. This CDR3 comprises 16 residues. V lost 6 bases, J lost 4 bases, and 11 bases stayed unmatched. The germline V gene encodes CDR1 SGHVS and CDR2 FNYEAQ. In nucleotides, the CDR3 is TGTGCCAGCAGACCACCGGGACTACGGGGCACCGGGGAGCTGTTTTTT. It yields the protein CASRPPGLRGTGELFF.

V usage is TRBV7-3 and J usage is TRBJ2-1; D may be TRBD1 (6 bases). The CDR3 runs to 14 residues. The germline V gene encodes CDR1 SGHTA and CDR2 FQGTGA. The V end was cut by 6 bases, the J end by 9 bases, with 18 bases between. This chain's CDR3 is CASSDRRDTGEQFF. The CDR3, as DNA: TGTGCCAGCAGTGACCGTCGGGACACGGGTGAGCAGTTCTTC.

The chain combines TRBV19 with TRBJ2-1; 9 nucleotides align to TRBD2. The CDR3 covers 13 residues. Germline CDR1 and CDR2: LNHDA and SQIVND (reference sequence). Trimming cost V 6 bases and J 8 bases; bases outside gene matches: 5. As DNA, the CDR3 is TGTGCCAGTAGAAGCGGGGGGTGGGATGAGCAGTTCTTC. Translating gives CASRSGGWDEQFF.

CDR3 region: CASSRDRGNTEAFF. The CDR3 DNA reads as TGTGCCAGCAGCCGTGACAGGGGAAACACTGAAGCTTTCTTT. The V gene is TRBV9, the J gene TRBJ1-1, with 8 bases lining up with TRBD1. The CDR3 sequence is 14 residues long. In germline, CDR1 is SGDLS, CDR2 YYNGEE. V shed 4 bases and J 2 bases; nucleotides not matched to a gene: 4.

The chain uses TRBV30 and TRBJ2-3; unclear D gene. Deletions cut 3 bases from V and 4 bases from J, with 5 bases between. Germline values: CDR1 GTSNPN, CDR2 SVGIG (reference sequence). CDR3 length equals 11 residues. DNA of the CDR3: TGTGCCTGGAGCCCTGCAGATACGCAGTATTTT. This codes for CAWSPADTQYF.

This chain joins TRBV7-9 and TRBJ2-3; D possibly corresponds to TRBD2 (5 bases). The CDR3 totals 16 residues. Trimming removed 3 bases from V and 0 bases from J, with 13 bases in between. Per the germline V gene, CDR1 is SEHNR and CDR2 is FQNEAQ (reference sequence). The CDR3 sequence is CASSFLAGRSTDTQYF. The CDR3 bases are TGTGCCAGCAGCTTTCTCGCGGGTCGAAGCACAGATACGCAGTATTTT.

The chain combines TRBV18 with TRBJ2-1; 10 positions agree with TRBD2. CDR1 and CDR2 from the germline V gene are KGHSH and LQKENI. V lost 4 bases to trimming and J lost 6 bases; unmatched junction nucleotides: 3. The CDR3 loop spans 14 amino acids. This chain's CDR3 is CASSLPSGSNEQFF. The CDR3 DNA follows: TGTGCCAGCTCACTGCCTAGCGGGAGCAATGAGCAGTTCTTC.

The chain carries TRBV6-5 and TRBJ2-1, with 7 bases fitting TRBD2. The V and J ends lost 4 bases and 6 bases, in that order; junction bases with no gene match: 9. The CDR3 sequence is 15 residues long. Germline CDR1 and CDR2: MNHEY and SVGAGI. CDR3 loop: CASSSYTSAGNEQFF. Written as DNA, the CDR3 is TGTGCCAGCAGTTCCTATACTAGCGCGGGCAATGAGCAGTTCTTC.

The V and J genes are TRBV5-4 and TRBJ2-7, with TRBD2 matching 11 bases. The length of the CDR3 is 16 residues. Germline assignment: CDR1 SGHNT and CDR2 YYREEE (reference sequence). The V segment lost 2 bases and the J segment 2 bases; nucleotides outside the gene matches: 6. The CDR3 DNA reads TGTGCCAGCAGCTTAACGGGACTAGCGGAGGCCTACGAGCAGTACTTC. This gives the protein CASSLTGLAEAYEQYF. The whole variable domain, remainder taken from reference TRBV5-4 and TRBJ2-7, is ETGVTQSPTHLIKTRGQQVTLRCSSQSGHNTVSWYQQALGQGPQFIFQYYREEENGRGNFPPRFSGLQFPNYSSELNVNALELDDSALYLCASSLTGLAEAYEQYFGPGTRLTVT.

This chain connects TRBV7-3 to TRBJ2-3; the match to TRBD1 covers 8 bases. With 4 bases clipped from V and 4 bases from J, the junction kept 4 bases outside the gene matches. CDR1 and CDR2 from the germline V gene are SGHTA and FQGTGA. The CDR3 consists of 14 residues. CDR3 sequence (DNA): TGTGCCAGCAGCTCGGCAGGGGGCCCAGATACGCAGTATTTT. The encoded protein is CASSSAGGPDTQYF.

The gene calls are TRBV12-5 and TRBJ2-3, with 9 bases fitting TRBD2. This CDR3 is built from 16 residues. Looked up from germline, CDR1 is LGHNT and CDR2 is FRNRAP. J was trimmed by 2 bases and V by 1 base; bases with no gene match: 4. Here the CDR3 DNA reads TGTGCTAGTGGTTTGGGGACTAGCGTGGTCACAGATACGCAGTATTTT. Protein sequence: CASGLGTSVVTDTQYF.

The chain joins TRBV29-1 to TRBJ2-6; possibly TRBD2 for D (6 bases). The length of the CDR3 is 15 residues. Between the trimmed V and J ends, which lost 0 bases and 2 bases, there was a span of 8 bases. CDR1 is SQVTM and CDR2 is ANQGSEA in the germline V gene. The CDR3 DNA is TGCAGCGTTGAAGAATGGGAGGCTGGGGCCAACGTCCTGACTTTC. Amino acid sequence: CSVEEWEAGANVLTF.

The V gene is TRBV7-2, the J gene TRBJ2-7; 7 nucleotides match TRBD2. J lost 7 bases, V lost 1 base, and 7 bases had no gene match. Germline V CDR1 and CDR2: SGHTA, FQGNSA. The CDR3 consists of 14 residues. The CDR3 DNA sequence: TGTGCCAGCAGCTTAGACTCACTAGCGTGGGAGCAGTACGTC. As protein: CASSLDSLAWEQYV.

The rearrangement joins TRBV10-1 to TRBJ2-5; a weak D match, TRBD1 (5 bases). The J call may be mistaken, given a closer DNA end match to TRBJ2-7. Germline values: CDR1 WNHNN, CDR2 SYGVQD (reference sequence). The CDR3 loop spans 13 amino acids. The CDR3 spells CASSAAGSYEQYF. In DNA form, the CDR3 reads TGCGCCAGCAGTGCCGCAGGGTCCTACGAGCAGTACTTC.

The chain is built from TRBV7-3 and TRBJ2-2; TRBD2 matches at 9 bases. V shed 5 bases, J shed 7 bases, and the junction held 8 bases outside the gene matches. The CDR3 runs to 15 residues. CDR1 is SGHTA and CDR2 is FQGTGA in the germline V gene. In nucleotides, the CDR3 is TGTGCCAGCAGCCCCGTAGCGGGAGCGGGCGGGGAGCTGTTTTTT. This translates into CASSPVAGAGGELFF.

The chain couples TRBV7-9 to TRBJ1-2; D is ambiguous. V dropped 6 bases and J dropped 1 base, with 9 bases sitting between them. Germline V gene data show CDR1 as SEHNR and CDR2 as FQNEAQ (reference sequence). This CDR3 region has 13 residues. The CDR3 sequence: CASSPVINYGYTF. The CDR3 DNA follows: TGTGCCAGCAGTCCAGTCATTAACTATGGCTACACCTTC.

J is TRBJ2-2 and V is TRBV7-8, with 7 positions matching TRBD2. Germline CDR1 is SGHVS and CDR2 is FQNEAQ. The CDR3 covers 20 residues. The J segment lost 2 bases and the V segment lost 2 bases, leaving 17 bases of the junction unmatched. CDR3 region: CASSLMQNLRGGLNTGELFF. CDR3 in DNA: TGTGCCAGCAGCTTAATGCAAAACCTGCGCGGGGGACTAAACACCGGGGAGCTGTTTTTT.

The chain carries TRBV18 and TRBJ1-1; D call uncertain. Germline lookup yields CDR1 KGHSH and CDR2 LQKENI. The V end lost 6 bases, the J end lost 4 bases, and 12 bases lay between the germline ends. The CDR3 sequence is 13 residues long. CDR3 nucleotide sequence: TGTGCCAGCTCGCGAGTACGGGTCACTGAAGCTTTCTTT. As protein: CASSRVRVTEAFF.

The chain joins TRBV6-6 to TRBJ1-1; no definite D call. Germline V lookup: CDR1 MNHNY, CDR2 SVGAGI (reference sequence). The CDR3 extends over 13 amino acids. Deletions cut 0 bases from V and 7 bases from J, with 9 bases between. DNA of the CDR3: TGTGCCAGCAGTTACTCCACGGGATTTGAAGCTTTCTTT. It translates to CASSYSTGFEAFF.

The CDR3 is CASSLEENSRAFF. DNA for the CDR3: TGCGCCAGCAGCTTGGAGGAAAATTCGCGGGCTTTCTTT. The V call is TRBV5-1, the J call TRBJ1-1; D gene ambiguous. Germline V gives CDR1 SGHRS, CDR2 YFSETQ. The CDR3 is 13 amino acids. The V end was cut by 0 bases, the J end by 11 bases, with 14 bases between.